A selection of T cell receptor beta chains follows, all from one sample in a study of blood T cell repertoires in COVID-19. The data were produced by immunoSEQ multiplex PCR, yet TCRdb's version contains in-frame clones alone and is incomplete. The profile shows over 250,000 clones, around 86% of them singletons. The specimen sequenced was peripheral blood. These receptors were obtained from a human donor in a cohort sampled during active COVID-19. Each CDR3 is given with its conserved first and last residue. The D gene is left open where the match is weak. Rows may omit the clone size; those that give it use once, few, many or a size class.

d_gene,j_gene,abundance,v_gene,CDR3aa,CDR3nt
.,TRBJ1-2,.,TRBV20-1,CSASTGQGGRYGYTF,TGCAGTGCTAGTACGGGCCAGGGTGGACGGTATGGCTACACCTTC
TRBD2,TRBJ2-1,.,TRBV3-1/TRBV3-2,CASSQDRVAGGFEQFF,TGTGCCAGCAGCCAAGATAGGGTAGCGGGAGGTTTTGAGCAGTTCTTC
.,TRBJ1-1,.,TRBV6-4,CASPAGPKTNTEAFF,TGTGCCAGCCCTGCGGGACCTAAGACGAACACTGAAGCTTTCTTT
TRBD1,TRBJ1-5,.,TRBV19,CASRETGDNQPQHF,TGTGCCAGTCGGGAGACAGGGGATAATCAGCCCCAGCATTTT
.,TRBJ2-3,once,TRBV19,CASKRGGVASTDTQYF,TGTGCCAGTAAAAGAGGGGGAGTTGCTAGCACAGATACGCAGTATTTT
.,TRBJ2-5,few,TRBV10-3,CAISRQLRETQYF,TGTGCCATCAGCAGACAGTTACGGGAGACCCAGTACTTC
.,TRBJ1-1,.,TRBV2,CASTPLPAEAFF,TGTGCCAGCACCCCCCTACCGGCTGAAGCTTTCTTT
TRBD2,TRBJ2-1,.,TRBV19,CASSRVAGSYNEQFF,TGTGCCAGTAGTAGAGTAGCGGGTAGTTACAATGAGCAGTTCTTC
TRBD1,TRBJ1-2,.,TRBV9,CASSGPGQALVGYTF,TGTGCCAGCAGCGGACCGGGACAGGCTCTGGTAGGCTACACCTTC
TRBD1,TRBJ2-1,.,TRBV6-5,CASSSTGTGVNEQFF,TGTGCCAGCAGTTCTACCGGGACAGGGGTTAATGAGCAGTTCTTC
TRBD2,TRBJ2-2,few,TRBV18,CASSPLPSGSNTGELFF,TGTGCCAGCTCACCCCTTCCTAGCGGTTCGAACACCGGGGAGCTGTTTTTT
.,TRBJ2-5,.,TRBV19,CASRNRFGSGETQYF,TGTGCCAGTAGGAACAGGTTTGGATCTGGCGAGACCCAGTACTTC
.,TRBJ2-2,.,TRBV5-4,CASSFTGSRTGELFF,TGTGCCAGCAGCTTCACGGGGTCGCGCACCGGGGAGCTGTTTTTT
TRBD2,TRBJ2-1,once,TRBV7-9,CASSSPTSGRFSYNEQFF,TGTGCCAGCAGCTCACCGACTAGCGGGAGATTCTCCTACAATGAGCAGTTCTTC
TRBD1,TRBJ1-2,.,TRBV13,CASSSRDRNPYGYTF,TGTGCCAGCAGCTCCCGGGACAGGAACCCCTATGGCTACACCTTC
TRBD1,TRBJ1-6,once,TRBV6-6,CASSRPPRGATNSPLHF,TGTGCCAGCAGTCGACCTCCCAGGGGGGCTACGAATTCACCCCTCCACTTT
TRBD1,TRBJ1-4,few,TRBV7-2,CASSSQGPTTNEKLFF,TGTGCCAGCAGCTCACAGGGGCCCACAACTAATGAAAAACTGTTTTTT
.,TRBJ2-7,.,TRBV9,CASSPYRDFYEQYF,TGTGCCAGCAGCCCCTATAGGGACTTTTACGAGCAGTACTTC
.,TRBJ2-1,.,TRBV29-1,CSVGWSGEQFF,TGCAGCGTTGGCTGGTCCGGTGAGCAGTTCTTC
.,TRBJ1-2,.,TRBV19,CASKSGRGDYGYTF,TGTGCCAGTAAATCAGGACGGGGAGACTATGGCTACACCTTC
.,TRBJ2-7,.,TRBV27,CASSLSTGVTLGYEQYF,TGTGCCAGCAGTTTATCTACCGGAGTAACCCTGGGTTACGAGCAGTACTTC
TRBD2,TRBJ2-7,once,TRBV5-1,CASRPGLVSYEQYF,TGCGCCAGCAGACCCGGACTAGTCTCCTACGAGCAGTACTTC
TRBD2,TRBJ2-7,.,TRBV11-2,CASSSTSHLDEQYF,TGTGCCAGCAGCTCGACTAGCCATCTCGACGAGCAGTACTTC
TRBD2,TRBJ2-1,.,TRBV2,CASRAIPGLAGVGNEQFF,TGTGCCAGCAGAGCCATTCCGGGACTAGCGGGAGTGGGCAATGAGCAGTTCTTC
TRBD2,TRBJ2-1,.,TRBV5-4,CASSYRVLAGDYNEQFF,TGTGCCAGCAGCTATAGGGTACTAGCGGGAGACTACAATGAGCAGTTCTTC
TRBD2,TRBJ2-7,.,TRBV7-2,CASSPTSGSYEQYF,TGTGCCAGCAGCCCGACTAGCGGGTCCTACGAGCAGTACTTC
TRBD2,TRBJ2-1,.,TRBV7-6,CASSLAGLAGVGEQFF,TGTGCCAGCAGCTTAGCGGGACTAGCGGGAGTCGGTGAGCAGTTCTTC
.,TRBJ1-5,.,TRBV2,CASSQLGGGGEPQHF,TGTGCCAGCAGCCAGCTTGGCGGGGGCGGTGAGCCCCAGCATTTT
.,TRBJ2-2,.,TRBV7-3,CASRDRRGAQNTGELFF,TGTGCCAGCAGGGATAGGAGGGGCGCACAGAACACCGGGGAGCTGTTTTTT
.,TRBJ2-1,.,TRBV19,CASSALAASYNEQFF,TGTGCCAGTAGTGCCTTAGCGGCGTCTTACAATGAGCAGTTCTTC